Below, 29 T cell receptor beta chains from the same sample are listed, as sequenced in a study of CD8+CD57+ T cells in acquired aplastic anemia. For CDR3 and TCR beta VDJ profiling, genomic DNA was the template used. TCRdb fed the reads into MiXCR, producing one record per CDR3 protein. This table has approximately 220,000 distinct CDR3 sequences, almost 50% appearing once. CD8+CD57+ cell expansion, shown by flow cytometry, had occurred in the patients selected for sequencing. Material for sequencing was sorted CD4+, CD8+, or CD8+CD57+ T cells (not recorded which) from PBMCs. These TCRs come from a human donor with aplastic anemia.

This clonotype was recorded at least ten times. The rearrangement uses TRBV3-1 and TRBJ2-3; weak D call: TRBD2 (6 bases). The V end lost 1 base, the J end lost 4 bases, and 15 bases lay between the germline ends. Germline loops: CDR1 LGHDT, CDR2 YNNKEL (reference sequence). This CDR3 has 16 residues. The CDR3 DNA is TGTGCCAGCAGCCAAGCGGTCGGCGGGGTGGCAGATACGCAGTATTTT. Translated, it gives CASSQAVGGVADTQYF.

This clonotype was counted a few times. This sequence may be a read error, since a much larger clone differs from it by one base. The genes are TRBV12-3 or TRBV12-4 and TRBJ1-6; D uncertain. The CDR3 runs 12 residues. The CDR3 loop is CASADGNPPLHF. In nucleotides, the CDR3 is TGTGCCAGCGCCGACGGTAATCCACCCCTCCACTTT.

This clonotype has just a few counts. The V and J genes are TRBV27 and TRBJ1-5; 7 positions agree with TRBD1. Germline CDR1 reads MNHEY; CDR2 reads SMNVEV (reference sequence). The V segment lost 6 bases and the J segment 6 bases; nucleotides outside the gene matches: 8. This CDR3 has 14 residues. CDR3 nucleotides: TGTGCCAGCAGCCTACAGGGGTTGGGTCAGCCCCAGCATTTT. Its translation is CASSLQGLGQPQHF.

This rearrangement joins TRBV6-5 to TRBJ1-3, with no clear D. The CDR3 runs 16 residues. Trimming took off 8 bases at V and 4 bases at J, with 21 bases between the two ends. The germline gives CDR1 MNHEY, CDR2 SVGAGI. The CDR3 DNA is TGTGCCAGCGGTTGGCGGGGAAGTGATCTCGGAAACACCATATATTTT. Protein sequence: CASGWRGSDLGNTIYF.

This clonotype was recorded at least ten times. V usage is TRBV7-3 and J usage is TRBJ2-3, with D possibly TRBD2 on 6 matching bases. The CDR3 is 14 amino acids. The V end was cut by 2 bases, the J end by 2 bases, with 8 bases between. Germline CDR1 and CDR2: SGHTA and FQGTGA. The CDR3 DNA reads TGTGCCAGCAGCTTAGGACTACCCACAGATACGCAGTATTTT. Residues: CASSLGLPTDTQYF. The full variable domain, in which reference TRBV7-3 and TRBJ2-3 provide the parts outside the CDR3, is GAGVSQTPSNKVTEKGKYVELRCDPISGHTALYWYRQSLGQGPEFLIYFQGTGAADDSGLPNDRFFAVRPEGSVSTLKIQRTERGDSAVYLCASSLGLPTDTQYFGPGTRLTVL.

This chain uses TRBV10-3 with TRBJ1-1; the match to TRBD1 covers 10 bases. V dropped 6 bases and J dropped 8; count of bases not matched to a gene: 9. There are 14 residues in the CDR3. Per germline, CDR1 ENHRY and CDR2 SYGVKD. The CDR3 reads CAISGTGDSEEAFF. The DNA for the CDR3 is TGTGCCATCAGCGGGACAGGGGATAGCGAGGAAGCTTTCTTT.

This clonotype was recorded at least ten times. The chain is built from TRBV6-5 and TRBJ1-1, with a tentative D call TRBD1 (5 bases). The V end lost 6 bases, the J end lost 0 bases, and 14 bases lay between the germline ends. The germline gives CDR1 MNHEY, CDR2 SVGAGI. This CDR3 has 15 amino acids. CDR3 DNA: TGTGCCAGCAGGACAGAACGGCGGATGAACACTGAAGCTTTCTTT. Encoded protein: CASRTERRMNTEAFF.

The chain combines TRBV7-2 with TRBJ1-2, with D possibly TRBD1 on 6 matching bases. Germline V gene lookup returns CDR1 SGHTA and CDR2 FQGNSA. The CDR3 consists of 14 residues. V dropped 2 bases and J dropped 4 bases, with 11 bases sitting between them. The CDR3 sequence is CASSLSGGAYGYTF. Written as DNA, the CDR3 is TGTGCCAGCAGCTTAAGCGGGGGGGCCTATGGCTACACCTTC.

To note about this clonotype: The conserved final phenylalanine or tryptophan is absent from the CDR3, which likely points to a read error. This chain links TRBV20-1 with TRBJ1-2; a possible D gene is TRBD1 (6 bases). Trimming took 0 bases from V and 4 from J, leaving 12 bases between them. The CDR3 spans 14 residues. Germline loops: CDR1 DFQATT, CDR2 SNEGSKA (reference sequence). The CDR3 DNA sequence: TGCAGTGCTAGAGATCCAGGGGCCGGCTATGGCTACACCCTC. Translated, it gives CSARDPGAGYGYTL.

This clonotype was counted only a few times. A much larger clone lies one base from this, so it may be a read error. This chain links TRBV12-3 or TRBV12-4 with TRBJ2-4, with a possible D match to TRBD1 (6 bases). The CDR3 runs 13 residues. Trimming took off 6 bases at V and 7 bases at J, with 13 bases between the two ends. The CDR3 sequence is CASSLGQCNIQYF. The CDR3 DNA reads TGTGCCAGCAGCCTCGGACAGTGCAACATTCAGTACTTC.

Written as DNA, the CDR3 is TGTGCCAGCAGCTCCGCCGGACAGGGGGCCGGGGAGACCCAGTACTTC. Translating gives CASSSAGQGAGETQYF. The chain employs TRBV7-6 and TRBJ2-5; 11 nucleotides align to TRBD1. This CDR3 has 16 amino acids. Trimming removed 4 bases from V and 5 bases from J; junction bases left unmatched: 9. Germline CDR1 SGHVS, CDR2 FNYEAQ. Looking up the rest from reference TRBV7-6 and TRBJ2-5 gives the full variable domain: GAGVSQSPRYKVTKRGQDVALRCDPISGHVSLYWYRQALGQGPEFLTYFNYEAQQDKSGLPNDRFSAERPEGSISTLTIQRTEQRDSAMYRCASSSAGQGAGETQYFGPGTRLLVL.

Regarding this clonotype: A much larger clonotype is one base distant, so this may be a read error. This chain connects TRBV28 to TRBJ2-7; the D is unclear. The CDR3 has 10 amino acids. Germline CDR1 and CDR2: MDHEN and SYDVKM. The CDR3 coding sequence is TGTGTCACCGGACGCTACGAGCAGTACTTC. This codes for CVTGRYEQYF.

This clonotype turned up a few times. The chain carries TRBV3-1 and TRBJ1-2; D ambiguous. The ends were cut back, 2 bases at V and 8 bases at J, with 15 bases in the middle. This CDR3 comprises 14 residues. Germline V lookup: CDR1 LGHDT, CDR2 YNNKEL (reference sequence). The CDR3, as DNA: TGTGCCAGCAGCCAACCCGGTGGAGATTGGGGCTACACCTTC. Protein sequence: CASSQPGGDWGYTF.

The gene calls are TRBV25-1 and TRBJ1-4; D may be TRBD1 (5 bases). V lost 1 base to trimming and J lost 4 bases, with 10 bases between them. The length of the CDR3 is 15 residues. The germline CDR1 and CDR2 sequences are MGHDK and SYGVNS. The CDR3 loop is CASSEWEGLNEKLFF. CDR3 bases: TGTGCCAGCAGTGAATGGGAGGGACTTAATGAAAAACTGTTTTTT.

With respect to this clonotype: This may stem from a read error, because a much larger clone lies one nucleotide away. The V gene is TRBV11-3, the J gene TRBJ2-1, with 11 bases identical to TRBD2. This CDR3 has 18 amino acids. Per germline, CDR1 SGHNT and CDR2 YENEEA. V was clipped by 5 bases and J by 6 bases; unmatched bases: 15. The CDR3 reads CASSPTWGGLADRNEQFF. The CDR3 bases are TGTGCCAGCAGCCCAACGTGGGGGGGACTAGCGGACCGCAATGAGCAGTTCTTC.

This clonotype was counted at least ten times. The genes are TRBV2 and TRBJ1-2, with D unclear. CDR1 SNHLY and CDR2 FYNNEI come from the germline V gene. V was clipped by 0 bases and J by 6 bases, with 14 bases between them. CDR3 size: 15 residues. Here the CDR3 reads CASSEAVEFIHGYTF. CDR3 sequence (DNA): TGTGCCAGCAGTGAAGCGGTCGAATTTATCCATGGCTACACCTTC. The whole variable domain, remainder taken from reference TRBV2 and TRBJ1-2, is EPEVTQTPSHQVTQMGQEVILRCVPISNHLYFYWYRQILGQKVEFLVSFYNNEISEKSEIFDDQFSVERPDGSNFTLKIRSTKLEDSAMYFCASSEAVEFIHGYTFGSGTRLTVV.

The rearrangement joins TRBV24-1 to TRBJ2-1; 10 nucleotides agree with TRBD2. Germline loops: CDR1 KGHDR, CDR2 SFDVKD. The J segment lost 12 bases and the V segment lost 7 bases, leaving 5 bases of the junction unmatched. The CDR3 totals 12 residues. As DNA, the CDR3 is TGTGCCACCAGGCGTCTAGCGGGGGTGCAGTTCTTC. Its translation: CATRRLAGVQFF.

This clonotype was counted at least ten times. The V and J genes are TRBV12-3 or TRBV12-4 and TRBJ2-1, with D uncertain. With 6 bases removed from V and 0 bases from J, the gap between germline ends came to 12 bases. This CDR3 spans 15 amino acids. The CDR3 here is CASSPDSSSYNEQFF. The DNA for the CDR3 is TGTGCCAGCAGCCCCGACTCAAGCTCCTACAATGAGCAGTTCTTC.

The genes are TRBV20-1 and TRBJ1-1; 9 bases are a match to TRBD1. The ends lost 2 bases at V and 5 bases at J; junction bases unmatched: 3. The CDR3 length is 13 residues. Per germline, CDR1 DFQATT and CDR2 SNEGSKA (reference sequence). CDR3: CSARTGGKTEAFF. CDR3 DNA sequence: TGCAGTGCTAGAACAGGGGGCAAAACTGAAGCTTTCTTT.

The chain's CDR3 is CASSSMKGREGYTF. Written as DNA, the CDR3 is TGTGCCAGCAGCAGCATGAAAGGCAGGGAAGGCTACACCTTC. The chain has TRBV7-2 and TRBJ1-2; tentative D call: TRBD1 (5 bases). Trimming took off 5 bases at V and 8 bases at J, with 18 bases between the two ends. Germline assignment: CDR1 SGHTA and CDR2 FQGNSA. This CDR3 region has 14 residues.

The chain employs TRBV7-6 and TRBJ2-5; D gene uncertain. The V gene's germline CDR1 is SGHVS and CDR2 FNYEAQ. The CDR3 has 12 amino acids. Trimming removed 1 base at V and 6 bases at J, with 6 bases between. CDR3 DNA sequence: TGTGCCAGCAGCTTAGGGGCGCAGACCCAGTACTTC. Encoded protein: CASSLGAQTQYF.

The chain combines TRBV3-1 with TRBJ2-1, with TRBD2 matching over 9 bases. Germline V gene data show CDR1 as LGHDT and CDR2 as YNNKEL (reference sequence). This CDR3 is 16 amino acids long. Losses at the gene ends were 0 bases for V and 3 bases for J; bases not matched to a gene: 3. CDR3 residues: CASSQEGSGGYNEQFF. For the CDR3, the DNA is TGTGCCAGCAGCCAAGAAGGTAGCGGGGGCTACAATGAGCAGTTCTTC.

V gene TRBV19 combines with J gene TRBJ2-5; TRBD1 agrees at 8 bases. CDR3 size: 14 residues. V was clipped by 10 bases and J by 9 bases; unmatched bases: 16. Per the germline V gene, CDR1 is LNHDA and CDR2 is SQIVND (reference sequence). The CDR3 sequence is CATTRGQGHQPQYF. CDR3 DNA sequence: TGTGCCACGACCAGAGGACAGGGCCATCAGCCCCAGTACTTC. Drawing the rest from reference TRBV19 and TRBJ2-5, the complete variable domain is DGGITQSPKYLFRKEGQNVTLSCEQNLNHDAMYWYRQDPGQGLRLIYYSQIVNDFQKGDIAEGYSVSREKKESFPLTVTSAQKNPTAFYLCATTRGQGHQPQYFGPGTRLLVL.

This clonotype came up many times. The CDR3, as DNA: TGCAGTGCTAGAGATCCGGGACAGGGCTCCTACGAGCAGTACTTC. It encodes CSARDPGQGSYEQYF. The chain uses TRBV20-1 and TRBJ2-7; 9 nucleotides align to TRBD1. The CDR3 contains 15 residues. Germline CDR1 DFQATT, CDR2 SNEGSKA (reference sequence). The ends lost 0 bases at V and 0 bases at J; junction bases unmatched: 3.

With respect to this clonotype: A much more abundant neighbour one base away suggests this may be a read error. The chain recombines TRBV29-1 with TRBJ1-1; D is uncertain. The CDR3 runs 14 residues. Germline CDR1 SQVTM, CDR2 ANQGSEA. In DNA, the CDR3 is TGCAGTGCTAGAGGCCCCGACCGGAACACTGAAGCTTTCTTT. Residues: CSARGPDRNTEAFF.

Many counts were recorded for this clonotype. The CDR3 reads CASSLEYNQETQYF. As DNA, the CDR3 is TGTGCCAGCAGCTTGGAGTACAACCAAGAGACCCAGTACTTC. The chain links TRBV5-8 to TRBJ2-5, with no clear D. CDR1 and CDR2 from the germline V gene are SGHTS and YDEGEE. CDR3 length: 14 amino acids. V was cut by 0 bases and J by 0 bases, with 6 bases left in between.

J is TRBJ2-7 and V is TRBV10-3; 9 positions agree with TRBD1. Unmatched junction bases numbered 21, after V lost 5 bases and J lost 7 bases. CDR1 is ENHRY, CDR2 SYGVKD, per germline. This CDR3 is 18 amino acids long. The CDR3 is CAISPPGQGPESYNEQYF. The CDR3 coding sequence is TGTGCCATCAGTCCACCGGGACAGGGACCAGAATCCTACAATGAGCAGTACTTC.

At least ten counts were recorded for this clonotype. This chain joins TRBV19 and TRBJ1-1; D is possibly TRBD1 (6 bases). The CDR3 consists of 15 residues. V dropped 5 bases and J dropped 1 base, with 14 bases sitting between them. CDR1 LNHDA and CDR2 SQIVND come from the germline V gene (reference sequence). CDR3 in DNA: TGTGCCAGTAGTCGGCCCGGGGGGGCGAACACTGAAGCTTTCTTT. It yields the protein CASSRPGGANTEAFF.

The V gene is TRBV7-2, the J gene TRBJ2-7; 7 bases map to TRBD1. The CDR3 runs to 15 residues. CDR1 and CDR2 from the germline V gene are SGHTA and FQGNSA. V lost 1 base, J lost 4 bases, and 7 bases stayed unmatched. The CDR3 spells CASSLDQGEIYEQYF. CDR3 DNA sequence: TGTGCCAGCAGCTTAGATCAGGGGGAAATTTACGAGCAGTACTTC.